The 9 T cell receptor beta chains below all came from one sample that was sequenced in a study of blood T cells in healthy people across ages (dated by TCRdb to between 2014 and 2017). Library method: 5' RACE. Sequencer: Illumina HiSeq 2500. A second roughly 6 to 12 cycle PCR used a sample-barcoded 5' primer and a J-beta primer mix. The public sequencing data were trimmed at Q25 with fastp and processed into clonotypes with MiXCR by TCRdb, which kept only in-frame beta chains. Identical CDR3 protein sequences are pooled into one entry, listed with their most common genes and DNA. The sample table lists 730,000 or so distinct CDR3 sequences, around two fifths of them with a count of one. The top ten clones comprise around 30% of the sample. Sequencing was performed on blood. The receptors derive from a man aged 80 or over in good health.

The sample holds many counts of this clonotype. The V call is TRBV7-9, the J call TRBJ2-7; TRBD2 is a possible D gene (7 bases). The germline V gene encodes CDR1 SEHNR and CDR2 FQNEAQ (reference sequence). The V and J ends lost 4 bases and 0 bases respectively, with 10 bases between them. The CDR3 runs to 14 residues. The CDR3 coding sequence is TGTGCCAGCAGCTGGGGGGGCTTCTCCTACGAGCAGTACTTC. It codes for CASSWGGFSYEQYF.

This clonotype showed up just a few times. The chain has TRBV27 and TRBJ2-2; 8 bases line up with TRBD2. Germline trimming cut 2 bases from V and 6 bases from J; bases unmatched to any gene: 8. The CDR3 length is 16 residues. Germline V lookup: CDR1 MNHEY, CDR2 SMNVEV (reference sequence). The CDR3: CASSLVLADPPGELFF. CDR3 DNA: TGTGCCAGCAGTTTAGTACTAGCGGATCCCCCCGGGGAGCTGTTTTTT.

The chain combines TRBV20-1 with TRBJ1-6, with D tentatively TRBD1 (5 bases). Germline-derived CDR1 and CDR2 are DFQATT and SNEGSKA (reference sequence). The length of the CDR3 is 15 residues. V dropped 8 bases and J dropped 5 bases, with 19 bases sitting between them. The CDR3 loop reads CSTPKEGGDNSPLHF. In nucleotides, the CDR3 is TGCAGTACACCTAAGGAGGGAGGGGATAATTCACCCCTCCACTTT.

Regarding this clonotype: A read error may produce the germline difference seen at one junction end. This chain links TRBV4-3 with TRBJ1-2, with D tentatively TRBD1 (5 bases). The length of the CDR3 is 12 residues. CDR1 is LGHNA and CDR2 is YSLEER in the germline V gene. This chain's CDR3 is CASSPGYGGYTF. CDR3 nucleotide sequence: TGCGCCAGTAGCCCAGGGTACGGTGGCTACACCTTC.

This clonotype was detected once. A much larger clonotype is one base distant, so this may be a read error. The chain carries TRBV7-2 and TRBJ2-4; TRBD1 agrees at 12 bases. There are 14 residues in the CDR3. Germline values: CDR1 SGHTA, CDR2 FQGNSA. V trimming: 5 bases; J trimming: 13 bases; junction bases outside the gene matches: 9. The CDR3 region is CASSVGTGGREQYF. The CDR3 DNA sequence: TGTGCCAGCAGCGTGGGGACAGGGGGCCGTGAGCAGTACTTC.

This clonotype was seen just once. It may be a read error: a sequence one base away is much more abundant. This rearrangement joins TRBV29-1 to TRBJ2-4; D may be TRBD1 (6 bases). Germline V CDR1 and CDR2: SQVTM, ANQGSEA. Deletions cut 7 bases from V and 7 bases from J, with 23 bases between. The CDR3 is 15 residues long. The CDR3 sequence is CSDRQEFGGRNIQYF. CDR3 nucleotide sequence: TGCAGCGACCGACAGGAGTTTGGCGGGCGGAACATTCAGTACTTC.

This clonotype was counted only a few times. The chain has TRBV7-9 and TRBJ2-4; 9 bases align to TRBD1. The germline gives CDR1 SEHNR, CDR2 FQNEAQ (reference sequence). This CDR3 is built from 13 residues. V gave up 8 bases and J gave up 5 bases; unmatched junction bases: 4. The CDR3 sequence: CASSTGGENIQYF. CDR3 nucleotide sequence: TGTGCCAGCTCAACAGGGGGCGAAAACATTCAGTACTTC.

CDR3 bases: TGCAGCGTGGGGACAGAGAGGACTGAAGCTTTCTTT. Protein sequence: CSVGTERTEAFF. The chain carries TRBV29-1 and TRBJ1-1; 7 nucleotides line up with TRBD1. Germline CDR1 SQVTM, CDR2 ANQGSEA. The trim removed 6 bases at V and 5 bases at J, leaving 6 bases unmatched. CDR3 length: 12 amino acids.

This clonotype was detected a few times. The chain links TRBV6-2 or TRBV6-3 to TRBJ2-3; D unresolved. This CDR3 has 14 amino acids. The V end lost 5 bases, the J end lost 7 bases, and 16 bases lay between the germline ends. Germline lookup yields CDR1 MNHEY and CDR2 SVGEGT. Written as DNA, the CDR3 is TGTGCCAGCAGTCGACGGTCCCGGCTCCATACGCAGTATTTT. This sequence encodes CASSRRSRLHTQYF.